This entry lists 6 T cell receptor beta chains sequenced from one sample in a study of T cell therapy after organ transplantation. Their target antigens are unknown. Data came from immunoSEQ multiplex PCR; TCRdb stores just in-frame clones and leaves some out. Counted here are approximately 22,000 clones, 80% to 85% occurring once; the ten biggest clones make up 30% to 45%. Regarding time point: 20-29 weeks after completion of therapy. This sample comprised CD8+ T cells from blood, obtained after autologous CMV-specific T cell therapy. The receptors derive from a human patient who had received a solid organ transplant and had CMV disease. Some T cells may be graft donor cells.

The V gene is TRBV19, the J gene TRBJ2-7; the D is unclear. Trimming removed 1 base from V and 2 bases from J, with 24 bases in between. This CDR3 comprises 19 residues. CDR1 and CDR2 (germline): LNHDA, SQIVND (reference sequence). CDR3 loop: CASSIAGSRWMGWAYEQYF. In DNA, the CDR3 is TGTGCCAGTAGTATAGCCGGATCTAGGTGGATGGGGTGGGCCTACGAGCAGTACTTC.

The genes are TRBV19 and TRBJ2-1, with D perhaps being TRBD1 or TRBD2 (5 bases each). The V end was cut by 1 base, the J end by 0 bases, with 7 bases between. Germline V lookup: CDR1 LNHDA, CDR2 SQIVND (reference sequence). This CDR3 is built from 15 residues. CDR3 DNA: TGTGCCAGTAGTATAGTCGGGGCCTCCTACAATGAGCAGTTCTTC. It specifies CASSIVGASYNEQFF.

This clone appeared a few times. The CDR3 loop reads CASSFWGITNEKLFF. The CDR3 nucleotides read TGTGCCAGCAGTTTTTGGGGGATCACTAATGAAAAACTGTTTTTT. The V and J genes are TRBV28 and TRBJ1-4, with D maybe TRBD1 (5 bases). The CDR3 spans 15 residues. The V and J ends lost 3 bases and 2 bases respectively, with 10 bases between them. The germline V gene encodes CDR1 MDHEN and CDR2 SYDVKM.

This chain uses TRBV4-3 with TRBJ2-4; 8 bases align to TRBD1. Germline CDR1 reads LGHNA; CDR2 reads YSLEER. Germline trimming cut 1 base from V and 8 bases from J; bases unmatched to any gene: 4. CDR3 length: 14 residues. The CDR3 region is CASSQGQGSDIQYF. CDR3 in DNA: TGCGCCAGCAGCCAAGGACAGGGGAGCGACATTCAGTACTTC.

The gene calls are TRBV27 and TRBJ1-2; D gene uncertain. Germline loops: CDR1 MNHEY, CDR2 SMNVEV (reference sequence). V lost 4 bases and J 8 bases, leaving 17 bases between the germline ends. The CDR3 runs to 14 residues. The DNA of the CDR3 is TGTGCCAGCAGTTGGGTCGACGGTTCGGGCGGCTACACCTTC. Its translation is CASSWVDGSGGYTF.

This sequence joins TRBV6-1 and TRBJ1-1; D is unresolved. The CDR3 is made up of 10 amino acids. V was clipped by 7 bases and J by 10 bases, with 10 bases between them. Germline CDR1 MNHNS, CDR2 SASEGT. The CDR3 nucleotides read TGTGCCAGCAACGTCGATGGAGCTTTCTTT. This translates into CASNVDGAFF.